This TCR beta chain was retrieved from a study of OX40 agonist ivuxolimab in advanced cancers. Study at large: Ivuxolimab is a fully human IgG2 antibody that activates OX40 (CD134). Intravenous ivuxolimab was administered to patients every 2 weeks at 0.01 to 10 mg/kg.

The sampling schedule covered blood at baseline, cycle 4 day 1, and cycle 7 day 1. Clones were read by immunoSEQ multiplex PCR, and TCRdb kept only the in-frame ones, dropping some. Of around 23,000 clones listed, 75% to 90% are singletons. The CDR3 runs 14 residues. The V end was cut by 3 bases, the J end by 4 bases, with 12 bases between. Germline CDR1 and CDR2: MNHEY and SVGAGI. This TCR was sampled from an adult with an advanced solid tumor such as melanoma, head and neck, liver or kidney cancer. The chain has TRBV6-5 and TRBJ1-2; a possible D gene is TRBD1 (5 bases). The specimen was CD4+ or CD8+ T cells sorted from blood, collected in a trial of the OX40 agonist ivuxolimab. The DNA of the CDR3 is TGTGCCAGCAGTTATGGTGGGGGACCCTATGGCTACACCTTC. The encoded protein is CASSYGGGPYGYTF.